The rows below give T cell receptor beta chains drawn from one sample of a study of T-cell reconstitution after alpha-beta-depleted transplantation in children. TCRdb reprocessed the PCR reads with MiXCR, giving one entry per CDR3 protein. The sample consists of about 980,000 distinct CDR3 sequences, roughly 29% of them appearing once. Sequences were derived from PBMCs, mostly from graft donor cells, sampled 360 days after TCRalphabeta/CD19-depleted stem cell transplant. The origin of the receptors is a boy less than two years old who had a stem cell transplant for SCID, so the T cells may come from the graft donor. CDR3s include the opening cysteine and the closing phenylalanine or tryptophan. A D gene is named only where the DNA matches it firmly. Clone size is shown for a subset of rows, as once, few, many or a class of expanded clone.

v_call: TRBV9; j_call: TRBJ2-1; d_call: NA; clone_size: NA; cdr3_nt: TGTGGCAGCAGCATGGGCCTATACAATGAGCAGTTCTTC; cdr3_aa: CGSSMGLYNEQFF
v_call: TRBV7-6; j_call: TRBJ2-1; d_call: NA; clone_size: few; cdr3_nt: TGTGCCAGCAGCTCCCACCGGCCAGAGGGCAGGAACAATGAGCAGTTCTTC; cdr3_aa: CASSSHRPEGRNNEQFF
v_call: TRBV6-2/TRBV6-3; j_call: TRBJ2-5; d_call: TRBD2; clone_size: NA; cdr3_nt: TGTGCCAGCAGTTATTCGCGGGGGGCTAAAGAGACCCAGTACTTC; cdr3_aa: CASSYSRGAKETQYF
v_call: TRBV6-1; j_call: TRBJ2-6; d_call: NA; clone_size: NA; cdr3_nt: TGTGCCAGCGGCTGGTCAGGGTCCTCTGGGGCCAACGTCCTGACTTTC; cdr3_aa: CASGWSGSSGANVLTF
v_call: TRBV9; j_call: TRBJ2-5; d_call: NA; clone_size: NA; cdr3_nt: TGTGCCAGCAGCGCCCCACTAGGCTCCGGGGAGACCCAGTACTTC; cdr3_aa: CASSAPLGSGETQYF
v_call: TRBV12-3/TRBV12-4; j_call: TRBJ1-4; d_call: NA; clone_size: few; cdr3_nt: TGTGCCAGCAGTTTCTCCGGGAGGTCCAATGAAAAACTGTTTTTT; cdr3_aa: CASSFSGRSNEKLFF
v_call: TRBV5-1; j_call: TRBJ2-7; d_call: TRBD1; clone_size: NA; cdr3_nt: TGCGCCAGCACGACAGGGGGCGAGCAGTACTTC; cdr3_aa: CASTTGGEQYF
v_call: TRBV7-9; j_call: TRBJ1-2; d_call: NA; clone_size: few; cdr3_nt: TGTGCCAGCAACTGGGACGGAGCTAACTATGGCTACACCTTC; cdr3_aa: CASNWDGANYGYTF
v_call: TRBV9; j_call: TRBJ2-4; d_call: NA; clone_size: few; cdr3_nt: TGTGCCAGCAGCGCGGGATATCTAGCCAAAAACATTCAGTACTTC; cdr3_aa: CASSAGYLAKNIQYF
v_call: TRBV28; j_call: TRBJ2-3; d_call: NA; clone_size: NA; cdr3_nt: TGTGCCAGCAGCTCCTGGGGGCTTCGGACAGATACGCAGTATTTT; cdr3_aa: CASSSWGLRTDTQYF
v_call: TRBV7-9; j_call: TRBJ2-6; d_call: NA; clone_size: few; cdr3_nt: TGTGCCAGCAGGGGAGAGGGCTCTGGGGCCAACGTCCTGACTTTC; cdr3_aa: CASRGEGSGANVLTF
v_call: TRBV20-1; j_call: TRBJ2-2; d_call: NA; clone_size: few; cdr3_nt: TGCAGTGCTAGCTCAGGAAAGGATACGACCGGGGAGCTGTTTTTT; cdr3_aa: CSASSGKDTTGELFF
v_call: TRBV5-1; j_call: TRBJ2-5; d_call: NA; clone_size: NA; cdr3_nt: TGCGCCAGCTCCGCGGGGCGTGGTGCGGAGACCCAGTACTTC; cdr3_aa: CASSAGRGAETQYF
v_call: TRBV28; j_call: TRBJ2-5; d_call: NA; clone_size: few; cdr3_nt: TGTGCCAGCAGTTTGCCTTCCGCGACGGGGGCGGAGACCCAGTACTTC; cdr3_aa: CASSLPSATGAETQYF
v_call: TRBV11-2; j_call: TRBJ2-5; d_call: NA; clone_size: NA; cdr3_nt: TGTGCCAGCAGCTTAGTCCCACAGGGATCATTTGGGACCCAGTACTTC; cdr3_aa: CASSLVPQGSFGTQYF
v_call: TRBV18; j_call: TRBJ1-6; d_call: NA; clone_size: NA; cdr3_nt: TGTGCCAGCTGGGTCGGGGGAAACAATTCACCCCTCCACTTT; cdr3_aa: CASWVGGNNSPLHF
v_call: TRBV5-1; j_call: TRBJ2-3; d_call: NA; clone_size: NA; cdr3_nt: TGCGCCAGCGACCTAATCCCGCTCGGGACATCTAGCACAGATACGCAGTATTTT; cdr3_aa: CASDLIPLGTSSTDTQYF
v_call: TRBV28; j_call: TRBJ1-1; d_call: TRBD1; clone_size: few; cdr3_nt: TGTGCCAGCAGTTTCTTCAAAACAGGGGACACTGAAGCTTTCTTT; cdr3_aa: CASSFFKTGDTEAFF
v_call: TRBV6-5; j_call: TRBJ2-5; d_call: TRBD1; clone_size: few; cdr3_nt: TGTGCCAGCAGTTCGACAGGGATCCAAGAGACCCAGTACTTC; cdr3_aa: CASSSTGIQETQYF
v_call: TRBV28; j_call: TRBJ2-2; d_call: TRBD2; clone_size: many; cdr3_nt: TGTGCCAGCAGTCCCCGGACTAGCGGGAACACCGGGGAGCTGTTTTTT; cdr3_aa: CASSPRTSGNTGELFF
v_call: TRBV20-1; j_call: TRBJ2-7; d_call: TRBD1; clone_size: NA; cdr3_nt: TGCAGTGCTAGCGGGGGACAGGGCTCTTTACTTAGGGTCGGTGGCGAGCAGTACTTC; cdr3_aa: CSASGGQGSLLRVGGEQYF
v_call: TRBV20-1; j_call: TRBJ2-2; d_call: NA; clone_size: few; cdr3_nt: TGCAGTGCTAGAGGAAATCCGGGTCCCAAGGGGGAGCTGTTTTTT; cdr3_aa: CSARGNPGPKGELFF
v_call: TRBV7-2; j_call: TRBJ1-1; d_call: NA; clone_size: NA; cdr3_nt: TGTGCCAGCAGCTTAGGCAAGGCATTTGGGACTGAAGCTTTCTTT; cdr3_aa: CASSLGKAFGTEAFF
v_call: TRBV5-1; j_call: TRBJ1-6; d_call: TRBD1; clone_size: few; cdr3_nt: TGCGCCAGCAGCGTTGACAGGGGTTCACCCCTCCACTTT; cdr3_aa: CASSVDRGSPLHF
v_call: TRBV29-1; j_call: TRBJ2-3; d_call: TRBD1; clone_size: many; cdr3_nt: TGCAGCGTTCGTGGGACAGTCACAGATACGCAGTATTTT; cdr3_aa: CSVRGTVTDTQYF
v_call: TRBV10-2; j_call: TRBJ2-2; d_call: NA; clone_size: many; cdr3_nt: TGCGCCAGCAGTGAGGATGGTAATAGGGCCGGGGAGCTGTTTTTT; cdr3_aa: CASSEDGNRAGELFF
v_call: TRBV2; j_call: TRBJ1-6; d_call: TRBD1; clone_size: NA; cdr3_nt: TGTGCCAGCAACCTGTCCCGGGACAGGGGTAATTCACCCCTCCACTTT; cdr3_aa: CASNLSRDRGNSPLHF
v_call: TRBV20-1; j_call: TRBJ2-7; d_call: NA; clone_size: NA; cdr3_nt: TGCAGTGCTAGAGATGACAGGAGAGGCTACGAGCAGTACTTC; cdr3_aa: CSARDDRRGYEQYF
v_call: TRBV4-1; j_call: TRBJ2-3; d_call: NA; clone_size: few; cdr3_nt: TGCGCCAGCAGCCCCCACCGAGGTCCTAGCACAGATACGCAGTATTTT; cdr3_aa: CASSPHRGPSTDTQYF
v_call: TRBV7-9; j_call: TRBJ1-5; d_call: NA; clone_size: NA; cdr3_nt: TGTGCCAGCAGCCCTGGGCTCCCTCGCAATCAGCCCCAGCATTTT; cdr3_aa: CASSPGLPRNQPQHF
v_call: TRBV4-1; j_call: TRBJ2-3; d_call: NA; clone_size: once; cdr3_nt: TGCGCCAGCAGCCACCAGCGGTTCACAGATACGCAGTATTTT; cdr3_aa: CASSHQRFTDTQYF
v_call: TRBV20-1; j_call: TRBJ2-5; d_call: NA; clone_size: NA; cdr3_nt: TGCAGTGCTTCTGAAGAGACCCAGTACTTC; cdr3_aa: CSASEETQYF
v_call: TRBV29-1; j_call: TRBJ1-2; d_call: TRBD1; clone_size: NA; cdr3_nt: TGCAGCGCTCAGGACAGGGCGACCGGCTACACCTTC; cdr3_aa: CSAQDRATGYTF
v_call: TRBV7-2; j_call: TRBJ2-7; d_call: TRBD2; clone_size: NA; cdr3_nt: TGTGCCAGCAGCTTAATGGCGGGGGGGCTCGGTGAGCAGTACTTC; cdr3_aa: CASSLMAGGLGEQYF
v_call: TRBV5-1; j_call: TRBJ2-1; d_call: NA; clone_size: NA; cdr3_nt: TGCGCCAGCAGCTTCCAGGGAAGGGTTGAGCAGTTCTTC; cdr3_aa: CASSFQGRVEQFF
v_call: TRBV29-1; j_call: TRBJ2-3; d_call: NA; clone_size: few; cdr3_nt: TGCAGCGTTGAGGATTCCGTTGGGGACACCCGAGATACGCAGTATTTT; cdr3_aa: CSVEDSVGDTRDTQYF
v_call: TRBV4-1; j_call: TRBJ2-2; d_call: TRBD2; clone_size: few; cdr3_nt: TGCGCCAGCAGCTATCTCCCTCTAGCGGGGGGCACCGGGGAGCTGTTTTTT; cdr3_aa: CASSYLPLAGGTGELFF
v_call: TRBV12-3/TRBV12-4; j_call: TRBJ2-3; d_call: TRBD2; clone_size: few; cdr3_nt: TGTGCCAGCAGTGGGACTAGCGGGTTCAGAGATACGCAGTATTTT; cdr3_aa: CASSGTSGFRDTQYF